The clone carrying this TCR beta chain has just one count. Its target is not known. This specimen belongs to a study of T cell responses to AZD1222 COVID-19 vaccine. Overall study findings and caveats: At baseline, just a handful of AZD1222 recipients tested seropositive. After the peak T cell response, and only then, were repertoires sampled.

Trimming removed 5 bases from V and 3 bases from J, with 20 bases in between. The V gene's germline CDR1 is KGHSH and CDR2 LQKENI. The CDR3 extends over 17 amino acids. The data were produced by immunoSEQ multiplex PCR, yet TCRdb's version contains in-frame clones alone and is incomplete. The data show roughly 150,000 clones, with 80% to 95% seen just once and roughly 3.5% held by the top ten. The genes are TRBV18 and TRBJ1-3; no clear D. The origin of this receptor is an adult who received the AZD1222 COVID-19 vaccine. Material: peripheral blood, obtained 28 days after the second AZD1222 dose. CDR3 in amino acids: CASSGNIVLGGGNTIYF. The DNA for the CDR3 is TGTGCCAGCTCAGGGAACATCGTCCTGGGCGGTGGAAACACCATATATTTT. Drawing the rest from reference TRBV18 and TRBJ1-3, the complete variable domain is NAGVMQNPRHLVRRRGQEARLRCSPMKGHSHVYWYRQLPEEGLKFMVYLQKENIIDESGMPKERFSAEFPKEGPSILRIQQVVRGDSAAYFCASSGNIVLGGGNTIYFGEGSWLTVV.